A single sample is the source of the 9 T cell receptor beta chains below, sequenced in a study of early T cells in non-severe SARS-CoV-2 infection. One entry per CDR3 protein results from TCRdb running MiXCR on the 5' RACE reads. The sample lists some 38,000 distinct CDR3 sequences, around 5.8% occurring once. Here the sequenced sample was whole blood, taken at baseline. The receptors stem from an adult who was a healthcare worker with PCR-confirmed SARS-CoV-2 infection or an uninfected control (not recorded which).

This clonotype was recorded many times. The chain combines TRBV6-5 with TRBJ2-5, with 9 positions matching TRBD2. This CDR3 has 16 residues. With V trimmed by 5 bases and J by 4 bases, 11 bases remained unmatched. The V gene's germline CDR1 is MNHEY and CDR2 SVGAGI. The CDR3 DNA reads as TGTGCCAGCAGTCCAGGACAGGCGGGAGGGAGAGAGACCCAGTACTTC. It is translated as CASSPGQAGGRETQYF.

This clonotype was picked up many times. Written as DNA, the CDR3 is TGTGCCAGTAGTATGCAGACCAGTCAGGGGATTGGCACAGATACGCAGTATTTT. Translation gives CASSMQTSQGIGTDTQYF. J is TRBJ2-3 and V is TRBV19, with TRBD1 as a possible D gene (6 bases). V lost 3 bases, J lost 1 base, and 20 bases lay in between. This CDR3 comprises 18 residues. CDR1 is LNHDA, CDR2 SQIVND, per germline (reference sequence).

The chain recombines TRBV15 with TRBJ2-5; 8 bases line up with TRBD2. The germline V gene has CDR1 LNHNV and CDR2 YYDKDF (reference sequence). Unmatched junction bases numbered 6, after V lost 3 bases and J lost 0 bases. The CDR3 loop spans 16 amino acids. The CDR3 here is CATSSLTSGYQETQYF. The CDR3 DNA reads as TGTGCCACCAGCAGTCTAACTAGCGGCTACCAAGAGACCCAGTACTTC.

This clonotype was picked up many times. This chain joins TRBV7-2 and TRBJ2-3; D is possibly TRBD1 (5 bases). Germline values: CDR1 SGHTA, CDR2 FQGNSA. This CDR3 contains 16 residues. Trimming stripped 2 bases from V and 0 bases from J, with 12 bases between. The CDR3 bases are TGTGCCAGCAGCTTATTAGGGGTCACTAGCACAGATACGCAGTATTTT. Amino acid sequence: CASSLLGVTSTDTQYF.

This chain connects TRBV5-1 to TRBJ2-3; TRBD2 aligns across 14 bases. After removal of 4 bases from V and 3 bases from J, the junction contained 4 bases not matched to a gene. The germline gives CDR1 SGHRS, CDR2 YFSETQ. CDR3 length equals 16 residues. The chain's CDR3 is CASSIGTSGRTDTQYF. Here the CDR3 DNA reads TGCGCCAGCAGCATCGGGACTAGCGGGAGAACAGATACGCAGTATTTT.

The CDR3 bases are TGTGCCAGCAGTTTTCTAGCGGGGGGGCAGTATTTT. This gives the protein CASSFLAGGQYF. This sequence joins TRBV27 and TRBJ2-3, with 11 bases fitting TRBD2. Germline CDR1 is MNHEY and CDR2 is SMNVEV (reference sequence). CDR3 size: 12 residues. The J segment lost 11 bases and the V segment lost 3 bases, leaving 1 base of the junction unmatched.

This clonotype has just a few counts. The V and J genes are TRBV5-1 and TRBJ2-3; TRBD2 matches at 10 bases. The CDR3 is 16 amino acids. Germline V CDR1 and CDR2: SGHRS, YFSETQ. Trimming cost V 1 base and J 5 bases; bases outside gene matches: 7. The CDR3 region has the DNA TGCGCCAGCAGCTTGTCGCTAGCGGGAGTGGTAGATACGCAGTATTTT. It encodes CASSLSLAGVVDTQYF.

The table lists this clonotype with many counts. This chain connects TRBV5-6 to TRBJ1-2, with D perhaps TRBD1 (6 bases). The length of the CDR3 is 14 residues. CDR1 is SGHDT, CDR2 YYEEEE, per germline. With 4 bases removed from V and 8 bases from J, the gap between germline ends came to 18 bases. The chain's CDR3 is CASSQGQSRYGYTF. CDR3 bases: TGTGCCAGCAGCCAGGGACAATCTCGTTACGGCTACACCTTC.

This sequence joins TRBV7-8 and TRBJ1-6; maybe TRBD1 (5 bases). Germline V gene sequence: CDR1 SGHVS, CDR2 FQNEAQ. The CDR3 loop spans 16 amino acids. V shed 3 bases and J shed 7 bases, with 16 bases lying between them. The CDR3 is CASSFSPGRGNSPLHF. Here the CDR3 DNA reads TGTGCCAGCAGCTTCTCCCCCGGCCGGGGGAATTCACCCCTCCACTTT.